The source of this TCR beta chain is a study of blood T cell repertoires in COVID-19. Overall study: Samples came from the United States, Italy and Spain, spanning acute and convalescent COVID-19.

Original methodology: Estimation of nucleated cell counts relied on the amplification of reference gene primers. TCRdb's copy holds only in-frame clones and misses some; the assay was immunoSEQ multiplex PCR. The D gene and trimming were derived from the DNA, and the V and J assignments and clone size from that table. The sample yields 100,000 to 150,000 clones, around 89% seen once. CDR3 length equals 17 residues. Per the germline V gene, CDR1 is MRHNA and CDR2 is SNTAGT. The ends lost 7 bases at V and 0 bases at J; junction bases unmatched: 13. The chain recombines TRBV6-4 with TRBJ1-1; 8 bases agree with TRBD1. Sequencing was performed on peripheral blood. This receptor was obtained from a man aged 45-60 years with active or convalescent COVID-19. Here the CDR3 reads CASNHGAGGSLNTEAFF. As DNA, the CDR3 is TGTGCCAGCAACCATGGGGCAGGGGGCAGTTTGAACACTGAAGCTTTCTTT.